The following is a TCR beta chain sequence with its context. Which antigen it targets is not known. This could be a read error, since a much larger clone is one nucleotide away. The data were taken from a study of CD8+CD57+ T cells in acquired aplastic anemia (dated by TCRdb to 2016 to 2019). As for the study more broadly: DNA extracted from sorted CD4+ and CD8+ cells had a mean of about 3 ug, with a range of 0.2 to 27.4 ug. For healthy donor samples, the average read count was approximately 10 million for CD4+ cells and 11 million to 14 million for CD8+ cells. The study at large found these results: CD8+ Simpson's diversity did not differ significantly between patients and healthy controls (P=0.060). Around 30 CD8+ CDR3 sequences were shared between patients and controls but appeared highly expressed in patients and within their immunodominant clones.

TCR beta VDJ combination and CDR3 sequence profiling used genomic DNA as the template. An Illumina HiSeq 2000 was used for TCR repertoire sequencing. On the study's bioinformatics: TRBV/TRBJ rearrangement plots, CDR3 size and DJ length profiles, and Simpson's diversity index were used to evaluate the repertoires. The immunodominant clone was defined as the most abundant DNA sequence in deep sequencing data. CDR3 amino acid sequences were checked for sharing between subjects and were compared against published repertoires and the VDJdb database. Using fastp trimming at Q25 and MiXCR clonotype assembly, TCRdb reanalyzed the public sequencing data and kept in-frame beta chains. Each CDR3 protein appears once, grouped with its most common genes and DNA. The V and J calls here are based on TCRdb, not the publication. The sample includes about 68,000 distinct CDR3 sequences, with roughly half observed a single time. Around 8% of the sample belongs to the ten largest clones.

In this study, sorted CD4+ and CD8+ T cells from the blood of healthy subjects and of severe aplastic anemia patients had their TCR repertoires deep-sequenced. Ficoll-Paque density gradient centrifugation was used to isolate peripheral blood mononuclear cells. Before DNA extraction, CD4+ and CD8+ T cells were sorted by FACS or by magnetic beads. From the cysteine through the phenylalanine, the CDR3 covers 16 amino acids. Solely the CDR3 DNA is kept, with 48 bases framed from the first base. Trimming takes 2 bases off V and 4 bases off J; junction bases not matched to a gene: 11. The sequenced material came from sorted CD4+, CD8+, or CD8+CD57+ T cells (not recorded which) from PBMCs. This sequence originates from a human donor in good health, serving as a control. The chain was built from TRBV12-3 or TRBV12-4 and TRBJ2-7, and 7 bases in between align with TRBD1. The nucleotides are TGTGCCAGCAGTTTATCTGGGACAGAGGGCATTTACGAGCAGTACTTC. Translated, this is CASSLSGTEGIYEQYF.